The 17 T cell receptor beta chains reported below all come from one sample, sequenced in a study of cytomegalovirus exposure and HLA in healthy donors. Vbeta (60) and Jbeta (13) primers were used in the PCR. Assay used: immunoSEQ multiplex PCR; TCRdb lists only in-frame clones, some missing. Of 150,000 to 200,000 clones detected, 70% to 90% appear once; the ten largest clones hold approximately 2%. The sample consisted of PBMCs. All receptors come from a woman in her late teens or twenties in good health and CMV-seronegative.

The chain is built from TRBV7-8 and TRBJ2-7; 13 bases are a match to TRBD2. The ends lost 3 bases at V and 12 bases at J; junction bases unmatched: 11. Germline CDR1 and CDR2: SGHVS and FQNEAQ. CDR3 length: 15 residues. CDR3 bases: TGTGCCAGCAGCTTTTATCGGACTAGCGGGAGTCTTCGGTACTTC. The encoded protein is CASSFYRTSGSLRYF. The variable domain in full, completed from reference TRBV7-8 and TRBJ2-7, reads GAGVSQSPRYKVAKRGQDVALRCDPISGHVSLFWYQQALGQGPEFLTYFQNEAQLDKSGLPSDRFFAERPEGSVSTLKIQRTQQEDSAVYLCASSFYRTSGSLRYFGPGTRLTVT.

DNA of the CDR3: TGTGCCAGCAGGCAAGGACTCGAAGGCACTGAAGCTTTCTTT. Protein product: CASRQGLEGTEAFF. V usage is TRBV6-5 and J usage is TRBJ1-1; no clear D gene. This CDR3 is built from 14 residues. Germline V lookup: CDR1 MNHEY, CDR2 SVGAGI. V dropped 6 bases and J dropped 4 bases, with 15 bases sitting between them.

The chain joins TRBV30 to TRBJ1-1; TRBD1 might be the D (6 bases). Germline CDR1 is GTSNPN and CDR2 is SVGIG (reference sequence). V was cut by 4 bases and J by 1 base, with 10 bases left in between. This CDR3 spans 13 amino acids. The chain's CDR3 is CAWTPGENTEAFF. CDR3 nucleotides: TGTGCCTGGACCCCAGGGGAGAACACTGAAGCTTTCTTT.

As DNA, the CDR3 is TGCGCCAGCACCCCGACCTTGGCGGGAGAGCAGTTCTTC. It is translated as CASTPTLAGEQFF. The chain joins TRBV5-1 to TRBJ2-1; D is perhaps TRBD2 (6 bases). The CDR3 sequence is 13 residues long. V shed 6 bases and J shed 10 bases, with 17 bases lying between them. Per the germline V gene, CDR1 is SGHRS and CDR2 is YFSETQ.

This rearrangement joins TRBV19 to TRBJ2-7, with 10 positions matching TRBD2. The CDR3 contains 15 residues. Germline V gene sequence: CDR1 LNHDA, CDR2 SQIVND (reference sequence). V shed 3 bases, J shed 1 base, and the junction held 3 bases outside the gene matches. The DNA for the CDR3 is TGTGCCAGTAGTATGACTAGCGGGCGGTCCTACGAGCAGTACTTC. Translation: CASSMTSGRSYEQYF.

The chain uses TRBV6-6 and TRBJ2-7, with TRBD1 matching 7 bases. Germline values: CDR1 MNHNY, CDR2 SVGAGI (reference sequence). This CDR3 is built from 14 residues. With V trimmed by 2 bases and J by 2 bases, 3 bases remained unmatched. The CDR3 sequence: CASSYGQDPYEQYF. In nucleotides, the CDR3 is TGTGCCAGCAGTTACGGACAGGATCCCTACGAGCAGTACTTC.

The V call is TRBV6-6, the J call TRBJ1-1, with TRBD1 identical over 7 bases. V gave up 2 bases and J gave up 5 bases; unmatched junction bases: 8. From germline, CDR1 is MNHNY and CDR2 SVGAGI (reference sequence). The CDR3 contains 15 residues. CDR3 sequence: CASSYGGAGGTEAFF. The CDR3 bases are TGTGCCAGCAGTTACGGAGGGGCAGGGGGTACTGAAGCTTTCTTT.

The chain carries TRBV9 and TRBJ2-2; TRBD2 is a possible D gene (6 bases). V shed 2 bases and J shed 7 bases, with 6 bases lying between them. CDR3 length: 12 residues. Germline assignment: CDR1 SGDLS and CDR2 YYNGEE. CDR3 residues: CASSVGGGELFF. The CDR3 DNA reads TGTGCCAGCAGCGTCGGGGGCGGGGAGCTGTTTTTT.

The J gene is TRBJ1-2, the V gene TRBV6-5; 7 nucleotides line up with TRBD1. CDR1 and CDR2 (germline): MNHEY, SVGAGI. The CDR3 covers 13 residues. With V trimmed by 6 bases and J by 4 bases, 5 bases remained unmatched. In DNA, the CDR3 is TGTGCCAGCAGCTCCGACAGGGCCTATGGCTACACCTTC. Translating gives CASSSDRAYGYTF.

The V call is TRBV4-1, the J call TRBJ2-1; 7 bases line up with TRBD2. Germline CDR1 is MGHRA and CDR2 is YSYEKL. The CDR3 runs 17 residues. J gave up 4 bases and V 0 bases, and 9 bases lay outside the gene matches. DNA of the CDR3: TGCGCCAGCAGCCAAGAGGGTACGGCTAGCGGATACAATGAGCAGTTCTTC. Amino acids: CASSQEGTASGYNEQFF.

This sequence joins TRBV27 and TRBJ2-7; 14 bases line up with TRBD2. The CDR3 has 18 residues. Trimming cost V 2 bases and J 4 bases; bases outside gene matches: 10. Germline V gene lookup returns CDR1 MNHEY and CDR2 SMNVEV (reference sequence). The CDR3 coding sequence is TGTGCCAGCAGTTTACGGGGACTAGCGGGAGAGGTAGGGTACGAGCAGTACTTC. This translates into CASSLRGLAGEVGYEQYF.

This chain uses TRBV7-2 with TRBJ1-1; 7 bases agree with TRBD1. V shed 0 bases, J shed 0 bases, and the junction held 7 bases outside the gene matches. Germline V lookup: CDR1 SGHTA, CDR2 FQGNSA. The CDR3 length is 17 residues. The CDR3 DNA is TGTGCCAGCAGCTTAGCTAGGACAGGAAGCATGAACACTGAAGCTTTCTTT. This gives the protein CASSLARTGSMNTEAFF.

The J gene is TRBJ1-1, the V gene TRBV23-1, with D unclear. TRBV23-1 is recorded as an ORF, its role being uncertain. The CDR3 covers 14 residues. The V end was cut by 4 bases, the J end by 3 bases, with 12 bases between. CDR3 sequence reads: CASSPRESDTEAFF. The CDR3 DNA reads TGCGCCAGCAGTCCGCGGGAGAGCGACACTGAAGCTTTCTTT.

V and J are TRBV5-1 and TRBJ2-5; 13 nucleotides line up with TRBD2. V lost 4 bases and J lost 5; bases outside the gene matches: 11. This CDR3 is 17 amino acids long. Germline V gene sequence: CDR1 SGHRS, CDR2 YFSETQ. The CDR3 DNA is TGCGCCAGCAGCGTGACTAGCGGGGGGTCTTCGGGGGAGACCCAGTACTTC. As protein: CASSVTSGGSSGETQYF.

The V call is TRBV5-1, the J call TRBJ2-3; 9 bases fit TRBD1. This CDR3 comprises 15 residues. CDR1 and CDR2 from the germline V gene are SGHRS and YFSETQ. The junction had 8 bases not matched to a gene; V was cut back by 4 bases and J by 5 bases. Here the CDR3 DNA reads TGCGCCAGCAGCCCAACAGGGGGCAGGAAAGATACGCAGTATTTT. Amino acids: CASSPTGGRKDTQYF.

With regard to this clone: Other DNA sequences within the sample encode an identical CDR3. The V and J genes are TRBV29-1 and TRBJ2-5; D may be TRBD2 (6 bases). In germline, CDR1 is SQVTM, CDR2 ANQGSEA. The CDR3 extends over 11 amino acids. Trimming stripped 3 bases from V and 6 bases from J, with 8 bases between. CDR3 sequence (DNA): TGCAGCGTTGACGGGGGACAGACCCAGTACTTC. This gives the protein CSVDGGQTQYF.

The chain couples TRBV27 to TRBJ1-2, with D possibly being TRBD1 (5 bases). V gave up 5 bases and J gave up 7 bases, with 11 bases separating them. Germline CDR1 MNHEY, CDR2 SMNVEV (reference sequence). The CDR3 runs 12 residues. As DNA, the CDR3 is TGTGCCAGCAGTGACGTGGGGGGTGGCTACACCTTC. It encodes CASSDVGGGYTF.